The sequence of this T cell receptor (beta chain) was determined in a study of T cells in lung cancer brain metastases. At the level of the study: Most patients, eighteen of the 20, got no therapy between primary and metastasis resection. Median interval between primary and brain metastasis specimen acquisition was under 350 days.

Produced via immunoSEQ multiplex PCR; TCRdb's table is partial and in-frame only. Among 5,000 or so clones listed, around 85% were seen once. Patients had either synchronous oligometastatic disease or delayed solitary brain metastasis recurrence. Note on this clone: What it binds is unknown.

Notes on the study in general: Most clones were lesion-specific, with limited overlap between paired lesions (mean Morisita index approximately 0.21).

V lost 1 base, J lost 1 base, and 8 bases lay in between. The germline CDR1 and CDR2 sequences are SGHNT and YYREEE (reference sequence). This CDR3 contains 15 residues. The receptor was isolated from a man between 65 and 80 years old with non-small cell lung cancer. The chain links TRBV5-4 to TRBJ2-2, with a weak D call TRBD1 (5 bases). Sample: tumor tissue from the primary lung tumor. CDR3 residues: CASSLSQGNTGELFF. The CDR3 DNA sequence: TGTGCCAGCAGCTTGTCCCAGGGGAACACCGGGGAGCTGTTTTTT. The variable domain in full, with the rest retrieved from reference TRBV5-4 and TRBJ2-2, is ETGVTQSPTHLIKTRGQQVTLRCSSQSGHNTVSWYQQALGQGPQFIFQYYREEENGRGNFPPRFSGLQFPNYSSELNVNALELDDSALYLCASSLSQGNTGELFFGEGSRLTVL.